This T cell receptor beta chain was found in a study of blood T cell repertoires in COVID-19. Study context: Collection of acute and convalescent COVID-19 samples took place in the United States, Italy and Spain. Sources were T cells, B-cell-depleted T cells, or PBMCs; the material itself was cDNA or gDNA.

As processed by the authors: Amplified reference gene primers provided the basis for estimating nucleated cell counts. Assay: immunoSEQ multiplex PCR; the TCRdb copy retains only in-frame clones and omits some. Clone size and the V and J calls come from that table; the DNA yielded D and trimming. The sample shows about 80,000 clones, roughly 87% of them seen only once. Unmatched junction bases numbered 5, after V lost 1 base and J lost 3 bases. CDR1 and CDR2 from the germline V gene are SEHNR and FQNEAQ (reference sequence). The CDR3 is made up of 15 amino acids. This clone appeared a few times. This receptor was taken from a man of 80 years or more with acute or convalescent COVID-19. The gene calls are TRBV7-9 and TRBJ1-2, with 7 bases lining up with TRBD1. Sample: peripheral blood. The CDR3 loop is CASSLVLTGDYGYTF. The CDR3 bases are TGTGCCAGCAGCTTAGTCTTAACAGGGGACTATGGCTACACCTTC.